This record looks at one T cell receptor (beta chain) sequence and its context. Patients chosen for sequencing had shown CD8+CD57+ cell expansion by flow cytometry. The data were taken from a study of CD8+CD57+ T cells in acquired aplastic anemia. The CDR3 runs to 15 residues. Losses at the gene ends were 5 bases for V and 4 bases for J; bases not matched to a gene: 10. CDR1 and CDR2 from the germline V gene are SNHLY and FYNNEI. Genomic DNA, serving as template, underwent TCR beta VDJ and CDR3 profiling. TCRdb re-analysed the reads in MiXCR, keeping a single row per CDR3 protein. This sample has over 150,000 distinct CDR3 sequences, with 50% to 65% found just once.

The sample was sorted CD4+, CD8+, or CD8+CD57+ T cells (not recorded which) from PBMCs. The rearrangement uses TRBV2 and TRBJ2-7; 8 nucleotides line up with TRBD1. This sequence was found in a human donor with aplastic anemia. CDR3 sequence (DNA): TGTGCCAGCAGTCGACAGAGGACAGGGTCGTACGAGCAGTACTTC. It yields the protein CASSRQRTGSYEQYF.